This T cell receptor (beta chain) derives from a study of blood T cell repertoires in COVID-19. Study-wide background: Spain, Italy and the United States supplied samples that represented acute and convalescent COVID-19. The analysed material was cDNA or gDNA that came from T cells, B-cell-depleted T cells, or PBMCs.

In the authors' workflow: Using reference gene primer amplification, nucleated cell counts were estimated. Profiled with immunoSEQ multiplex PCR; TCRdb holds only in-frame clones, not every one. V and J calls and clone size are given by that table; D and trimming were obtained from the DNA. Among approximately 97,000 clones listed, around 73% were seen once. From germline, CDR1 is SGHNT and CDR2 YYREEE (reference sequence). CDR3 size: 14 residues. V was cut by 2 bases and J by 4 bases, with 10 bases left in between. This clonotype originated in a man in his 60s with active or convalescent COVID-19. The gene calls are TRBV5-4 and TRBJ2-1, with D possibly TRBD2 on 7 matching bases. Sequencing was performed on peripheral blood. The CDR3 DNA is TGTGCCAGCAGCTTCGGGGGGCAGTACAATGAGCAGTTCTTC. Residues: CASSFGGQYNEQFF.